This T cell receptor beta chain was sequenced during a study of blood T cell repertoires in COVID-19. Repertoires were generated with immunoSEQ multiplex PCR, while TCRdb's copy carries only in-frame clones and drops some. The sample includes approximately 440,000 clones, roughly 88% seen only once; the top ten take about 0.63%. Trimming removed 5 bases at V and 2 bases at J, with 19 bases between. CDR3 length: 17 residues. The germline CDR1 and CDR2 sequences are SGHNT and YENEEA. Enrolled through a virtual design, the participants were between roughly 18 and 90 years of age and came from about two dozen US areas.

Sequencing was carried out using PBMCs or T cells enriched from blood (not recorded which). This TCR was sampled from a man aged 18 to 30 who had recovered from COVID-19. The rearrangement joins TRBV11-3 to TRBJ2-1; D might be TRBD2 (7 bases). In DNA form, the CDR3 reads TGTGCCAGCAGCCTCCCTGGGGGGGCAGGGACCTACAATGAGCAGTTCTTC. It yields the protein CASSLPGGAGTYNEQFF. Filled out from reference TRBV11-3 and TRBJ2-1, the complete variable domain reads EAGVVQSPRYKIIEKKQPVAFWCNPISGHNTLYWYLQNLGQGPELLIRYENEEAVDDSQLPKDRFSAERLKGVDSTLKIQPAELGDSAVYLCASSLPGGAGTYNEQFFGPGTRLTVL.